This T cell receptor (beta chain) stems from a study of blood T cell repertoires in COVID-19. Overall study context: Sites across the United States, Italy and Spain contributed samples from acute and convalescent COVID-19.

Authors' data handling: Reference gene primer amplification gave estimated nucleated cell counts. The method was immunoSEQ multiplex PCR; TCRdb's version includes in-frame clones alone and lacks a portion of them. V and J calls and clone size come straight from that table; D and trimming were deduced from the DNA. This sample has tens of thousands of clones, with roughly 90% found just once. The ends were cut back, 1 base at V and 0 bases at J, with 8 bases in the middle. CDR3 size: 15 residues. The germline V gene has CDR1 SGDLS and CDR2 YYNGEE. The V and J genes are TRBV9 and TRBJ1-3, with D unclear. Sequencing was carried out using peripheral blood. This TCR came from a man in his sixties with acute or convalescent COVID-19. CDR3 protein: CASSVLGNSGNTIYF. The CDR3 bases are TGTGCCAGCAGCGTACTAGGAAACTCTGGAAACACCATATATTTT.